Described below is a single TCR beta chain sequence and its context. Its antigen remains unidentified. TCR beta VDJ and CDR3 profiles were obtained from a genomic DNA template. Each CDR3 protein is one row after TCRdb ran MiXCR on the reads. The data show roughly 190,000 distinct CDR3 sequences, less than 65% seen once. The germline CDR1 and CDR2 sequences are SGHTA and FQGNSA. The CDR3 totals 15 residues. The V end lost 1 base, the J end lost 6 bases, and 10 bases lay between the germline ends. The entry originates in a study of CD8+CD57+ T cells in acquired aplastic anemia. Study in general: Across the sorted CD4+ and CD8+ cells, DNA amounts averaged roughly 3 ug. Whole-study results and caveats: It was found that almost 30 CD8+ CDR3 sequences were shared between patients and controls. Levels of CD8+ Simpson's diversity were not significantly distinct in patients versus controls.

V usage is TRBV7-2 and J usage is TRBJ1-6, with TRBD1 as a possible D gene (6 bases). The sequenced sample consisted of sorted CD4+, CD8+, or CD8+CD57+ T cells (not recorded which) from PBMCs. The TCR originated in a human donor in good health, serving as a control. The CDR3 DNA reads TGTGCCAGCAGCTTAGTGCTGGGGGCTAATTCACCCCTCCACTTT. This encodes CASSLVLGANSPLHF.